Listed below are T cell receptor beta chains from one sample, sequenced in a study of OX40 agonist ivuxolimab in advanced cancers. Using immunoSEQ multiplex PCR, the repertoire was profiled, and TCRdb retains in-frame clones only, with some absent. The sample has about 19,000 clones; 75% to 85% are singletons. This material consisted of CD4+ or CD8+ T cells sorted from blood, taken in a trial of the OX40 agonist ivuxolimab. Receptors originate from an adult with an advanced solid tumor such as melanoma, head and neck, liver or kidney cancer. CDR3s include the opening cysteine and the closing phenylalanine or tryptophan. Each record gives: V gene, clone size, J gene, D gene, CDR3 length, CDR3 DNA, CDR3 protein. D genes are given only for firm matches. Clone size is shown for a subset of rows, as once, few, many or a class of expanded clone.

TRBV27	.	TRBJ2-3	TRBD1	15	TGTGCCAGCAGTTTCTCGGGACAGTTCACAGATACGCAGTATTTT	CASSFSGQFTDTQYF
TRBV9	.	TRBJ2-1	.	14	TGTGCCAGCAGCCCCCACGGCGGGCTCAATGAGCAGTTCTTC	CASSPHGGLNEQFF
TRBV5-6	.	TRBJ2-7	.	14	TGTGCCAGCAGCTTTCCGCGGAGCTCCTACGAGCAGTACTTC	CASSFPRSSYEQYF
TRBV9	.	TRBJ2-7	.	16	TGTGCCAGCAGCGTCGAAGCAGGCTCGTCGTCCTACGAGCAGTACTTC	CASSVEAGSSSYEQYF
TRBV28	.	TRBJ1-2	TRBD1	18	TGTGCCAGCAGGTCCGACGCCAAATACGAGACAGGGCCCTATGGCTACACCTTC	CASRSDAKYETGPYGYTF
TRBV27	.	TRBJ2-6	.	15	TGTGCCAGCAGTTACGGACAGACTGGGGCCAACGTCCTGACTTTC	CASSYGQTGANVLTF
TRBV7-8	.	TRBJ2-7	TRBD1	15	TGTGCCAGCAGCTTAGAGGGACAGATTTCCTACGAGCAGTACTTC	CASSLEGQISYEQYF
TRBV9	.	TRBJ1-1	.	12	TGTGCCAGCAGCGTAGAGGGTACTGAAGCTTTCTTT	CASSVEGTEAFF
TRBV5-1	.	TRBJ2-7	TRBD1	14	TGCGCCAGCAGCTTGATGACAGGGACCTACGAGCAGTACTTC	CASSLMTGTYEQYF
TRBV13	.	TRBJ2-7	.	14	TGTGCCAGCAGCCCAGGACAGTTGACCTACGAGCAGTACTTC	CASSPGQLTYEQYF
TRBV4-3	.	TRBJ2-7	.	15	TGCGCCAGCAGCCAAGTAGCAACGGGCTCCTACGAGCAGTACTTC	CASSQVATGSYEQYF
TRBV10-2	.	TRBJ2-1	.	15	TGCGCCAGCAGGGGGAAACAGGGTGTCTACAATGAGCAGTTCTTC	CASRGKQGVYNEQFF
TRBV27	.	TRBJ2-5	TRBD2	14	TGTGCCAGCTGGGGGGACGGGGGGCAAGAGACCCAGTACTTC	CASWGDGGQETQYF
TRBV6-4	few	TRBJ2-6	.	18	TGTGCCAGCAGTGACTCGGGGCGGTCGAGCTCTGGGGCCAACGTCCTGACTTTC	CASSDSGRSSSGANVLTF
TRBV7-9	.	TRBJ2-6	.	10	TGTGCCAGCAGCTTAGACGTCCTGACTTTC	CASSLDVLTF
TRBV11-2	.	TRBJ2-1	TRBD2	15	TGTGCCAGCAGCTTAGGGACTAGCGGGAGCAATGAGCAGTTCTTC	CASSLGTSGSNEQFF
TRBV2	.	TRBJ1-2	TRBD1	14	TGTGCCAGCAGAGGACAGGGGGGATGGTATGGCTACACCTTC	CASRGQGGWYGYTF
TRBV7-8	.	TRBJ2-5	.	14	TGTGCCAGCAGCTTAGCGGGGGCTCAAGAGACCCAGTACTTC	CASSLAGAQETQYF
TRBV4-1	.	TRBJ2-2	.	15	TGCGCCAGCAGCCAAGTGCTCTCCGGCACCGGGGAGCTGTTTTTT	CASSQVLSGTGELFF
TRBV5-1	.	TRBJ2-7	.	16	TGCGCCAGCAGAGTAAGGCCGGCCCCGCCATTTTACGAGCAGTACTTC	CASRVRPAPPFYEQYF
TRBV19	once	TRBJ2-3	.	15	TGTGCCAGTAAACCCAGGGAGTGGTCCACAGATACGCAGTATTTT	CASKPREWSTDTQYF
TRBV4-2	.	TRBJ2-1	TRBD2	16	TGTGCCAGCAGCCAAGGGCCTAGCGGGGGATTAAATGAGCAGTTCTTC	CASSQGPSGGLNEQFF
TRBV7-9	large	TRBJ2-7	.	16	TGTGCCAGCAGCCCCCCGAGTTTCGGGGAATCCTACGAGCAGTACTTC	CASSPPSFGESYEQYF
TRBV28	.	TRBJ1-5	.	14	TGTGCCAGCAACCGGGGGGCGAGCAATCAGCCCCAGCATTTT	CASNRGASNQPQHF
TRBV13	.	TRBJ1-4	TRBD1	11	TGTGCCAGCAGTAGACAGGGAGAACTGTTTTTT	CASSRQGELFF
TRBV5-1	once	TRBJ2-2	TRBD2	16	TGCGCCAGCAGTTGGACTAGCGGAGCTAACACCGGGGAGCTGTTTTTT	CASSWTSGANTGELFF
TRBV6-1	.	TRBJ2-1	.	14	TGTGCCAGCAGTGTTGGTCGAGGGAATCACGAGCAGTTCTTC	CASSVGRGNHEQFF
TRBV9	few	TRBJ1-6	.	15	TGTGCCAGCAGCGCCGAGGGGATGGGATCCTCACCCCTCCACTTT	CASSAEGMGSSPLHF
TRBV6-5	.	TRBJ2-5	TRBD2	14	TGTGCCAGCAGGCCGGAAGCGGGGGAAGAGACCCAGTACTTC	CASRPEAGEETQYF
TRBV10-3	.	TRBJ1-1	.	15	TGTGCCATCAGTGAAGGGGTCGGTATGAACACTGAAGCTTTCTTT	CAISEGVGMNTEAFF
TRBV15	.	TRBJ2-2	TRBD1	16	TGTGCCACCAGCAGAGTCTGGCAGGGGGCCGGCGGGGAGCTGTTTTTT	CATSRVWQGAGGELFF
TRBV7-2	.	TRBJ1-2	TRBD1	15	TGTGCCAGCCGCGACCGGGACAGAGGTTGGGATGGCTACACCTTC	CASRDRDRGWDGYTF
TRBV28	.	TRBJ2-7	.	15	TGTGCCAGCAGTGGGGGACCGACAAGCTCCTACGAGCAGTACTTC	CASSGGPTSSYEQYF
TRBV9	.	TRBJ2-7	TRBD2	15	TGTGCCAGCAGCGTAGTTAGCGGGGGGGCGGACGAGCAGTACTTC	CASSVVSGGADEQYF
TRBV21-1	.	TRBJ2-1	.	15	TGTGCCAGCGTAGGGCGGACAGGGCTCTACAATGAGCAGTTCTTC	CASVGRTGLYNEQFF
TRBV6-6	.	TRBJ2-7	.	14	TGTGCCAGCAGTTACTCGGAGGGCTCCTACGAGCAGTACTTC	CASSYSEGSYEQYF
TRBV7-8	.	TRBJ2-3	.	14	TGTGCCAGCAGCCTACGATCAACGCCAGATACGCAGTATTTT	CASSLRSTPDTQYF
TRBV6-1	.	TRBJ1-1	.	15	TGTGCCAGCAGTGAAGCATTCTCGGGGTGGACTGAAGCTTTCTTT	CASSEAFSGWTEAFF
TRBV5-4	.	TRBJ2-2	.	14	TGTGCCAGCAGCCGGTGGGGGGATTCCGGGGAGCTGTTTTTT	CASSRWGDSGELFF
TRBV19	.	TRBJ1-1	.	15	TGTGCCAGTAGTACCAGAGACAGGATGGGCACTGAAGCTTTCTTT	CASSTRDRMGTEAFF
TRBV4-1	.	TRBJ2-7	TRBD2	15	TGCGCCAGCAGCCAAGAGGGGCGGGAGCTCTACGAGCAGTACTTC	CASSQEGRELYEQYF
TRBV11-2	.	TRBJ2-1	TRBD2	16	TGTGCCAGCAGCTTTGGGACTAGCGCCTCCTACAATGAGCAGTTCTTC	CASSFGTSASYNEQFF
TRBV19	.	TRBJ1-5	.	12	TGTGCCAGTAGTTCACAGACTCAGCCCCAGCATTTT	CASSSQTQPQHF
TRBV18	.	TRBJ1-1	.	18	TGTGCCAGCTCACCACCTTGGGCGGACACGAGCATGAACACTGAAGCTTTCTTT	CASSPPWADTSMNTEAFF
TRBV5-1	once	TRBJ1-1	.	14	TGCGCCAGCAGCTTGGAAGGGTCAGGGCCTGAAGCTTTCTTT	CASSLEGSGPEAFF
TRBV4-1	few	TRBJ2-7	.	15	TGCGCCAGCAGCCAAGAAGGCAGGGGAATGTACGAGCAGTACTTC	CASSQEGRGMYEQYF
TRBV27	.	TRBJ1-6	.	15	TGTGCCAGCAGTTTATACGTCTCCTATAATTCACCCCTCCACTTT	CASSLYVSYNSPLHF
TRBV7-9	.	TRBJ2-1	.	14	TGTGCCAGCAGCTCCTTCGAGACATCAGATGAGCAGTTCTTC	CASSSFETSDEQFF
TRBV19	.	TRBJ2-1	.	14	TGTGCCAGTAGTATAGCTTACTTTAACAATGAGCAGTTCTTC	CASSIAYFNNEQFF
TRBV11-3	few	TRBJ2-7	.	15	TGTGCCAGCAGCTTAAGCGGGTCTACCTCCTACGAGCAGTACTTC	CASSLSGSTSYEQYF
TRBV7-6	.	TRBJ2-7	.	15	TGTGCCAGCAGCTTAGAAGGAAATGGGAACTACGAGCAGTACTTC	CASSLEGNGNYEQYF
TRBV4-1	.	TRBJ2-7	.	15	TGCGCCAGCAGCCAAGAGGGAAGGGAGAACTACGAGCAGTACTTC	CASSQEGRENYEQYF
TRBV5-5	.	TRBJ1-1	.	13	TGTGCCAGCAGCTTAGGGGAGAACACTGAAGCTTTCTTT	CASSLGENTEAFF
TRBV11-2	.	TRBJ2-7	TRBD1	15	TGTGCCAGCAGCGCCGACAGGGGAAGTGGGTACGAGCAGTACTTC	CASSADRGSGYEQYF
TRBV10-1	.	TRBJ2-7	.	15	TGCGCCAGCAGTGAGTCCGTGACGGGAGTAGACGAGCAGTACTTC	CASSESVTGVDEQYF